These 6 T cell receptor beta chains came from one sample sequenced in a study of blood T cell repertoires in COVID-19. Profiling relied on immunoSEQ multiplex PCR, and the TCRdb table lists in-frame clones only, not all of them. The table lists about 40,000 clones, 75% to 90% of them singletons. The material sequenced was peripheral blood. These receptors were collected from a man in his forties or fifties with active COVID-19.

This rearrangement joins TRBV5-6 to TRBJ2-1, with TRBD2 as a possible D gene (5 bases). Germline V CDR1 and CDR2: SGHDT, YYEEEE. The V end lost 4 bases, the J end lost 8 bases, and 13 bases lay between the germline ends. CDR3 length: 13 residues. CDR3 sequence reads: CASSPGSSDEQFF. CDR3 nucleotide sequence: TGTGCCAGCAGCCCGGGGAGCAGCGATGAGCAGTTCTTC.

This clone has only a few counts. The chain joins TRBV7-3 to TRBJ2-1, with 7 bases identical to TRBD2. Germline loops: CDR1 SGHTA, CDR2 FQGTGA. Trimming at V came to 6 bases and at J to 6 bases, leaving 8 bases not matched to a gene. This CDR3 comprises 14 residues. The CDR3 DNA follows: TGTGCCAGCAGGTCGACGGGCGGGAGCAATGAGCAGTTCTTC. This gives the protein CASRSTGGSNEQFF. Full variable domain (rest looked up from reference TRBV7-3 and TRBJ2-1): GAGVSQTPSNKVTEKGKYVELRCDPISGHTALYWYRQSLGQGPEFLIYFQGTGAADDSGLPNDRFFAVRPEGSVSTLKIQRTERGDSAVYLCASRSTGGSNEQFFGPGTRLTVL.

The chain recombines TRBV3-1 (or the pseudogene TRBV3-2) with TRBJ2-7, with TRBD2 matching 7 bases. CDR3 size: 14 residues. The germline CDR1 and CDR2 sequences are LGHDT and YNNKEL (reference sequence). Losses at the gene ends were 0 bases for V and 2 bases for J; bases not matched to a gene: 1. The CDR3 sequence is CASSQEAGAYEQYF. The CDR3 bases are TGTGCCAGCAGCCAAGAGGCGGGGGCCTACGAGCAGTACTTC.

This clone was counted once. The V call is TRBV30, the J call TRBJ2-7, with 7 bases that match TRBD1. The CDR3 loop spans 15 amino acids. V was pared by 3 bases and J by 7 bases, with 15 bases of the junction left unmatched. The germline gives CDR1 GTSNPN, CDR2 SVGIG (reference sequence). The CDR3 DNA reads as TGTGCCTGGAGACTCTCGGGACAGTCTTTTAAGGAGCAGTACTTC. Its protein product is CAWRLSGQSFKEQYF.

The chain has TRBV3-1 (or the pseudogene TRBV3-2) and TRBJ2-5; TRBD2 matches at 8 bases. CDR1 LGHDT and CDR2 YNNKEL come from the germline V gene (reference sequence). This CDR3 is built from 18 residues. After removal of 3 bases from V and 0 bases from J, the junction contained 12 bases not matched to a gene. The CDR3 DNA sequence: TGTGCCAGCAGCCAGCATGCGGCTAGCGGGCCGTACCAAGAGACCCAGTACTTC. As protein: CASSQHAASGPYQETQYF.

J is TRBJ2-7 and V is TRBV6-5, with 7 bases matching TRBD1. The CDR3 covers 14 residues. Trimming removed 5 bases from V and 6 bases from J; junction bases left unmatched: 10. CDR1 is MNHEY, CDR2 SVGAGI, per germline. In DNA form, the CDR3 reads TGTGCCAGCAGTACCCGGGACAGCATTGGCGAGCAGTACTTC. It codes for CASSTRDSIGEQYF.